A single sample gave rise to the 20 T cell receptor beta chains below, sequenced in a study of cytomegalovirus exposure and HLA in healthy donors. 13 Jbeta primers and 60 Vbeta primers were used for the PCR. This table comes from immunoSEQ multiplex PCR, and its TCRdb copy is limited to in-frame clones, with some not included. In the table there are around 210,000 clones, 65% to 85% of which are singletons. The sample was PBMCs. Receptor source: a man over 45 in good health and CMV-seronegative.

The chain recombines TRBV9 with TRBJ2-5; tentatively, D is TRBD1 (7 bases). Germline CDR1 SGDLS, CDR2 YYNGEE. The CDR3 length is 15 residues. V was pared by 4 bases and J by 5 bases, with 18 bases between. CDR3 loop: CASSSTRGAGETQYF. Here the CDR3 DNA reads TGTGCCAGCAGCTCAACCAGGGGGGCGGGCGAGACCCAGTACTTC.

The chain recombines TRBV5-1 with TRBJ1-3; D not resolved. This CDR3 region has 16 residues. V lost 0 bases and J 4 bases, leaving 14 bases between the germline ends. Germline CDR1 and CDR2: SGHRS and YFSETQ. For the CDR3, the DNA is TGCGCCAGCAGCTTGGCCGGGAGCTCGTCCGGAAACACCATATATTTT. Protein product: CASSLAGSSSGNTIYF.

The chain has TRBV27 and TRBJ2-1, with a tentative D call TRBD1 (6 bases). CDR1 is MNHEY and CDR2 is SMNVEV in the germline V gene (reference sequence). V lost 6 bases and J lost 4, with 13 bases in between. The length of the CDR3 is 14 residues. The CDR3 sequence is CASSSQGIYNEQFF. The CDR3 DNA reads TGTGCCAGCAGCTCCCAGGGGATATACAATGAGCAGTTCTTC.

The CDR3 DNA sequence: TGTGCCAGTAGCCCGCTACTAGCGGGAGCTCCCGAGCAGTACTTC. As protein: CASSPLLAGAPEQYF. This chain links TRBV19 with TRBJ2-7, with 11 positions matching TRBD2. The germline CDR1 and CDR2 sequences are LNHDA and SQIVND (reference sequence). V was pared by 6 bases and J by 6 bases, with 10 bases of the junction left unmatched. The CDR3 sequence is 15 residues long.

In this sample, this clone turned up a few times. The chain recombines TRBV11-2 with TRBJ2-2, with 10 positions matching TRBD2. Germline CDR1 SGHAT, CDR2 FQNNGV. Losses at the gene ends were 5 bases for V and 4 bases for J; bases not matched to a gene: 4. This CDR3 has 15 residues. The CDR3 sequence: CASSLAGVGTGELFF. DNA of the CDR3: TGTGCCAGCAGCCTAGCGGGAGTAGGCACCGGGGAGCTGTTTTTT.

CDR3: CASSSIQTYGYTF. The CDR3 nucleotides read TGTGCCAGCAGCTCTATCCAAACCTATGGCTACACCTTC. The rearrangement uses TRBV5-4 and TRBJ1-2; no firm D call. The CDR3 length is 13 residues. Germline V CDR1 and CDR2: SGHNT, YYREEE (reference sequence). V lost 3 bases, J lost 4 bases, and 10 bases lay in between.

The J gene is TRBJ2-7, the V gene TRBV5-6, with 8 bases aligning to TRBD2. Losses at the gene ends were 9 bases for V and 4 bases for J; bases not matched to a gene: 18. Germline-derived CDR1 and CDR2 are SGHDT and YYEEEE. CDR3 size: 16 residues. The CDR3 loop reads CATNKVSGGVMYEQYF. The DNA for the CDR3 is TGTGCCACCAACAAGGTATCCGGGGGGGTTATGTACGAGCAGTACTTC.

The CDR3 coding sequence is TGTGCCACACATGGGACTAAAGACTCCTACGAGCAGTACTTC. Translating it yields CATHGTKDSYEQYF. V is TRBV10-3 and J is TRBJ2-7, with 7 bases that match TRBD2. After removal of 10 bases from V and 0 bases from J, the junction contained 9 bases not matched to a gene. Per germline, CDR1 ENHRY and CDR2 SYGVKD. The CDR3 has 14 amino acids.

The chain joins TRBV2 to TRBJ2-5; 13 nucleotides line up with TRBD2. The CDR3 length is 16 residues. After removal of 7 bases from V and 0 bases from J, the junction contained 5 bases not matched to a gene. Germline values: CDR1 SNHLY, CDR2 FYNNEI. Written as DNA, the CDR3 is TGTGCCAGCAAGATGGGACTAGCGGGGTACCAAGAGACCCAGTACTTC. Translating gives CASKMGLAGYQETQYF.

This clone was detected a few times. V gene TRBV4-2 combines with J gene TRBJ2-1, with a possible D match to TRBD2 (7 bases). V lost 0 bases, J lost 7 bases, and 16 bases lay in between. This CDR3 has 16 residues. Germline assignment: CDR1 LGHNA and CDR2 YNFKEQ. CDR3 sequence reads: CASSQERTGGWNEQFF. CDR3 in DNA: TGTGCCAGCAGCCAAGAGAGAACGGGGGGCTGGAATGAGCAGTTCTTC.

The rearrangement joins TRBV5-1 to TRBJ2-5; 13 bases align to TRBD2. The CDR3 covers 18 residues. The germline gives CDR1 SGHRS, CDR2 YFSETQ. V shed 3 bases, J shed 4 bases, and the junction held 12 bases outside the gene matches. The CDR3 protein is CASSSLGTSGIEAETQYF. CDR3 nucleotide sequence: TGCGCCAGCAGCTCACTCGGGACTAGCGGGATAGAGGCAGAGACCCAGTACTTC.

The J gene is TRBJ2-7, the V gene TRBV5-1; D is unresolved. This CDR3 contains 13 residues. Trimming shortened V by 0 bases and J by 6 bases, and 10 bases separated the two germline ends. Germline V gene data show CDR1 as SGHRS and CDR2 as YFSETQ. CDR3 sequence reads: CASSLENSLEQYF. CDR3 DNA sequence: TGCGCCAGCAGCTTGGAGAACAGCCTCGAGCAGTACTTC.

The genes are TRBV29-1 and TRBJ2-1, with D hard to call. With 4 bases removed from V and 7 bases from J, the gap between germline ends came to 8 bases. This CDR3 is 11 amino acids long. Germline V gives CDR1 SQVTM, CDR2 ANQGSEA. The CDR3 region has the DNA TGCAGCGTTGGGTGGCTGAATGAGCAGTTCTTC. This sequence encodes CSVGWLNEQFF.

As to this clone: At the DNA level, this CDR3 is encoded by other sequences in the same sample as well. The rearrangement joins TRBV4-1 to TRBJ1-1; no clear D gene. The V and J ends lost 1 base and 1 base respectively, with 7 bases between them. CDR3 size: 14 residues. Germline lookup yields CDR1 MGHRA and CDR2 YSYEKL. The CDR3 is CASSQVPGNTEAFF. For the CDR3, the DNA is TGCGCCAGCAGCCAAGTCCCAGGGAACACTGAAGCTTTCTTT.

V gene TRBV7-6 combines with J gene TRBJ2-2, with TRBD2 matching over 9 bases. J gave up 4 bases and V 7 bases, and 4 bases lay outside the gene matches. The CDR3 has 14 amino acids. CDR1 and CDR2 (germline): SGHVS, FNYEAQ. The CDR3 sequence: CASNLAGSTGELFF. CDR3 DNA sequence: TGTGCCAGCAATCTAGCGGGGTCCACCGGGGAGCTGTTTTTT.

This chain links TRBV7-2 with TRBJ2-2; 10 bases match TRBD2. Germline V gene data show CDR1 as SGHTA and CDR2 as FQGNSA. The CDR3 totals 16 residues. The V gene end was trimmed by 5 bases and the J gene end by 2 bases; junction bases not matched to a gene: 5. The CDR3 loop reads CASSLGLADNTGELFF. The CDR3 DNA is TGTGCCAGCAGCCTAGGACTAGCGGATAACACCGGGGAGCTGTTTTTT.

The chain combines TRBV10-2 with TRBJ2-2; 14 nucleotides agree with TRBD2. Trimming took 6 bases from V and 7 from J; bases not matched to a gene: 4. This CDR3 is built from 15 residues. The germline CDR1 and CDR2 sequences are WSHSY and SAAADI. Here the CDR3 reads CASRGTSGSYGELFF. DNA of the CDR3: TGCGCCAGCAGGGGGACTAGCGGGAGTTACGGGGAGCTGTTTTTT.

The rearrangement uses TRBV4-1 and TRBJ2-7; the match to TRBD2 covers 8 bases. Per the germline V gene, CDR1 is MGHRA and CDR2 is YSYEKL. The CDR3 is made up of 15 amino acids. J lost 2 bases, V lost 2 bases, and 5 bases had no gene match. CDR3 DNA sequence: TGCGCCAGCAGCCAACCTACTAGCGGAACCTACGAGCAGTACTTC. It specifies CASSQPTSGTYEQYF.

The chain joins TRBV27 to TRBJ2-3, with 13 bases aligning to TRBD2. The CDR3 contains 16 residues. With V trimmed by 6 bases and J by 3 bases, 6 bases remained unmatched. Germline V CDR1 and CDR2: MNHEY, SMNVEV (reference sequence). For the CDR3, the DNA is TGTGCCAGCAGCCTGAAACTAGCGGGAGGGACAGATACGCAGTATTTT. It yields the protein CASSLKLAGGTDTQYF.

The V call is TRBV2, the J call TRBJ2-1; 10 positions match TRBD2. The germline V gene encodes CDR1 SNHLY and CDR2 FYNNEI. V dropped 3 bases and J dropped 9; count of bases not matched to a gene: 5. This CDR3 has 14 residues. CDR3 DNA sequence: TGTGCCAGCAGTGACGGGAGCGGGAGGGGTGAGCAGTTCTTC. Its protein product is CASSDGSGRGEQFF.